These T cell receptor beta chains were read from a single sample in a study of T cell responses to AZD1222 COVID-19 vaccine. Sequencing was performed with immunoSEQ multiplex PCR; in TCRdb, only in-frame clones are kept and a portion is missing. The table includes 100,000 to 150,000 clones, approximately 84% detected once. Sample: peripheral blood, taken on day 0 of AZD1222 vaccination. Source of these receptors: an adult in good health. Each CDR3 is given with its conserved first and last residue. A D gene is named only where the DNA matches it firmly. Some rows have no size entry. The others give once, few or many, or a class for an expanded clone.

v_gene: TRBV5-1
j_gene: TRBJ1-2
abundance: -
d_gene: TRBD1
CDR3aa: CASSSGGQGAYGYTF
CDR3nt: TGCGCCAGCAGCTCGGGAGGACAGGGGGCCTATGGCTACACCTTC

v_gene: TRBV4-3
j_gene: TRBJ1-1
abundance: -
d_gene: -
CDR3aa: CASSQVGTDAVAFF
CDR3nt: TGCGCCAGCAGCCAAGTTGGGACGGACGCTGTGGCTTTCTTT

v_gene: TRBV9
j_gene: TRBJ1-3
abundance: -
d_gene: -
CDR3aa: CASSASGFAGNTIYF
CDR3nt: TGTGCCAGCAGCGCCTCAGGGTTTGCCGGAAACACCATATATTTT

v_gene: TRBV30
j_gene: TRBJ1-4
abundance: -
d_gene: -
CDR3aa: CAWSIRRGADEKLFF
CDR3nt: TGTGCCTGGAGCATCCGCCGCGGGGCCGATGAAAAACTGTTTTTT

v_gene: TRBV2
j_gene: TRBJ1-2
abundance: -
d_gene: -
CDR3aa: CASSEAWGWNGYTF
CDR3nt: TGTGCCAGCAGTGAAGCTTGGGGCTGGAATGGCTACACCTTC

v_gene: TRBV3-1/TRBV3-2
j_gene: TRBJ1-4
abundance: -
d_gene: -
CDR3aa: CASSQEEGKLFF
CDR3nt: TGTGCCAGCAGCCAAGAGGAAGGAAAACTGTTTTTT

v_gene: TRBV15
j_gene: TRBJ1-1
abundance: -
d_gene: TRBD1
CDR3aa: CATSRGQGGYTEAFF
CDR3nt: TGTGCCACCAGCAGAGGACAGGGAGGGTACACTGAAGCTTTCTTT

v_gene: TRBV5-4
j_gene: TRBJ1-1
abundance: once
d_gene: TRBD1
CDR3aa: CASSLDRVGMNTEAFF
CDR3nt: TGTGCCAGCAGCCTGGACAGGGTTGGAATGAACACTGAAGCTTTCTTT

v_gene: TRBV29-1
j_gene: TRBJ1-1
abundance: -
d_gene: -
CDR3aa: CSVVPRGTEAFF
CDR3nt: TGCAGCGTTGTGCCTCGGGGCACTGAAGCTTTCTTT

v_gene: TRBV5-1
j_gene: TRBJ1-1
abundance: -
d_gene: -
CDR3aa: CASSSTVGRMNTEAFF
CDR3nt: TGCGCCAGCAGCAGTACGGTGGGCCGCATGAACACTGAAGCTTTCTTT

v_gene: TRBV5-4
j_gene: TRBJ2-7
abundance: -
d_gene: -
CDR3aa: CASSLVGGEQYF
CDR3nt: TGTGCCAGCAGCTTGGTTGGAGGCGAGCAGTACTTC

v_gene: TRBV27
j_gene: TRBJ1-5
abundance: -
d_gene: -
CDR3aa: CASSPRAGSLYSNQPQHF
CDR3nt: TGTGCCAGCAGTCCCAGGGCAGGGAGCCTATATAGCAATCAGCCCCAGCATTTT

v_gene: TRBV28
j_gene: TRBJ1-3
abundance: -
d_gene: -
CDR3aa: CASSLWENSGNTIYF
CDR3nt: TGTGCCAGCAGTTTATGGGAAAACAGTGGAAACACCATATATTTT

v_gene: TRBV2
j_gene: TRBJ1-2
abundance: once
d_gene: TRBD1
CDR3aa: CASVETGVFYGYTF
CDR3nt: TGTGCCAGCGTAGAAACAGGGGTTTTCTATGGCTACACCTTC

v_gene: TRBV3-1/TRBV3-2
j_gene: TRBJ1-5
abundance: -
d_gene: -
CDR3aa: CASSQVGGGGQPQHF
CDR3nt: TGTGCCAGCAGCCAAGTTGGCGGGGGCGGGCAGCCCCAGCATTTT

v_gene: TRBV11-2
j_gene: TRBJ2-1
abundance: -
d_gene: -
CDR3aa: CASSLAIPGRYNEQFF
CDR3nt: TGTGCCAGCAGCTTAGCAATACCGGGACGGTACAATGAGCAGTTCTTC

v_gene: TRBV7-2
j_gene: TRBJ2-7
abundance: -
d_gene: -
CDR3aa: CKNRFGDF
CDR3nt: TGTAAGAATAGGTTTGGGGACTTC